The rows below give T cell receptor beta chains drawn from one sample of a study of blood T cells in healthy people across ages. Via MiXCR, TCRdb re-called the 5' RACE reads, giving one row per CDR3 protein. The sample lists 730,000 or so distinct CDR3 sequences, 40% to 50% occurring once. Sequencing used blood. These receptors were collected from a man older than 75 in good health. CDR3s include the opening cysteine and the closing phenylalanine or tryptophan.

j_gene | v_gene | CDR3aa
TRBJ2-5 | TRBV12-5 | CASGSSPGFSETQYF
TRBJ2-3 | TRBV7-2 | CASSLGAGGDTQYF
TRBJ2-3 | TRBV30 | CASGTGGYTDTQYF
TRBJ2-5 | TRBV6-1 | CASRLDRVETQYF
TRBJ2-5 | TRBV4-1 | CASSQEPGQGRTQYF
TRBJ1-2 | TRBV2 | CASSEASGTIYGYTF
TRBJ2-3 | TRBV7-9 | CASSRFQGADTQYF
TRBJ2-1 | TRBV7-3 | CAGSLAPIGLAGDNEQFF
TRBJ2-3 | TRBV14 | CASSQDRLATSTDTQYF
TRBJ1-4 | TRBV7-2 | CASSFGPRGEKLFF
TRBJ2-7 | TRBV15 | CATSREGRGMGEQYF
TRBJ2-1 | TRBV6-5 | CASSKLAGLFAEQFF
TRBJ1-5 | TRBV7-2 | CASSQRVSGVLNQPQHF
TRBJ1-4 | TRBV29-1 | CSGGGGNEKLFF
TRBJ2-2 | TRBV15 | CATSRVGGEDTGELFF
TRBJ2-1 | TRBV7-2 | CASSRRQGRLSRSYSEQFF
TRBJ2-1 | TRBV20-1 | CSAPETGVNEQFF
. | TRBV7-2 | CASSLGHGQYF
TRBJ2-3 | TRBV29-1 | CSVLGTATDTQYF
TRBJ2-7 | TRBV7-2 | CASSIDKRYEQYF
TRBJ2-7 | TRBV5-8 | CASSSPGTRNTYEQYF
TRBJ2-5 | TRBV24-1 | CATSGGGKTQYF
TRBJ1-5 | TRBV20-1 | CSADPARGDQPQHF
TRBJ2-1 | TRBV6-2/TRBV6-3 | CASRKLNEQFF
TRBJ2-5 | TRBV12-3/TRBV12-4 | CASNPGPSDSKTQYF
TRBJ2-5 | TRBV12-3/TRBV12-4 | CASSSPGTSGEETQYF
TRBJ2-6 | TRBV10-2 | CTSSGNRFSGANVLTF
TRBJ2-1 | TRBV20-1 | CSASRHQAGGAYNEQFF
TRBJ2-1 | TRBV20-1 | CSARDGTGPHEQFF
TRBJ2-7 | TRBV28 | CASSVGPIYEQYF